These 5 T cell receptor beta chains share one sample of origin, sequenced in a study of vaccination effects on CD4 cells after COVID-19. In the ViraFEST assay, antigen-specific CD4+ clonotypes were identified by expansion after peptide-pool stimulation. CD4+ T cell isolation took place after 10 days of culture. Participants each got two BNT162b2 or mRNA-1273 vaccine doses. Assay: immunoSEQ multiplex PCR; the TCRdb copy retains only in-frame clones and omits some. The profile shows some 30,000 clones, under 90% of them singletons. These TCRs' antigens remain unknown. The sequences come from CD4+ T cells from PBMCs cultured with HCoV-NL63 spike peptides, collected after COVID-19 vaccination. The source of these receptors is a human donor who received a COVID-19 vaccine. Some clones in this sample may be carry-over from other donors' samples.

The V and J genes are TRBV6-2 or TRBV6-3 and TRBJ1-1; D gene unclear. The V and J ends lost 3 bases and 3 bases respectively, with 11 bases between them. CDR1 and CDR2 from the germline V gene are MNHEY and SVGEGT. The CDR3 loop spans 14 amino acids. For the CDR3, the DNA is TGTGCCAGCAGTTATGGCGGGGTCCACACTGAAGCTTTCTTT. Protein: CASSYGGVHTEAFF.

This CDR3 reads CASSPRYAFYGYTF. The DNA for the CDR3 is TGTGCCAGCAGCCCAAGATATGCATTCTATGGCTACACCTTC. This rearrangement joins TRBV14 to TRBJ1-2; D uncertain. The length of the CDR3 is 14 residues. Per the germline V gene, CDR1 is SGHDN and CDR2 is FVKESK. Trimming took 4 bases from V and 4 from J, leaving 13 bases between them.

V is TRBV11-2 and J is TRBJ2-2; D not certain. There are 13 residues in the CDR3. With 5 bases removed from V and 4 bases from J, the gap between germline ends came to 8 bases. From germline, CDR1 is SGHAT and CDR2 FQNNGV. CDR3 coding DNA: TGTGCCAGCAGCCCCTTGGGCACCGGGGAGCTGTTTTTT. This sequence encodes CASSPLGTGELFF.

This chain links TRBV2 with TRBJ2-3; D is perhaps TRBD1 or TRBD2 (5 bases each). Deletions cut 5 bases from V and 10 bases from J, with 25 bases between. This CDR3 is built from 16 residues. Germline loops: CDR1 SNHLY, CDR2 FYNNEI. The chain's CDR3 is CASSRTSGHPGVPQYF. The DNA of the CDR3 is TGTGCCAGCAGTAGGACCTCGGGGCACCCCGGCGTACCGCAGTATTTT.

This rearrangement joins TRBV2 to TRBJ2-2; 13 bases map to TRBD2. CDR3 length: 15 amino acids. Germline V CDR1 and CDR2: SNHLY, FYNNEI. With 5 bases clipped from V and 6 bases from J, the junction kept 3 bases outside the gene matches. As DNA, the CDR3 is TGTGCCAGCAGTCCTACTAGCGGGGGGGCCGGGGAGCTGTTTTTT. The encoded protein is CASSPTSGGAGELFF.